A selection of T cell receptor beta chains follows, all from one sample in a study of cytotoxic CD8 clonotypes in ibrutinib-treated CLL. Only in-frame clones appear in the TCRdb table, and some are missing; sequencing was by immunoSEQ multiplex PCR. The sample has 25,000 or so clones; roughly 60% are singletons. The source material was PBMCs, sampled before ibrutinib treatment. The receptor set was obtained from a human donor with chronic lymphocytic leukemia. CDR3s include the opening cysteine and the closing phenylalanine or tryptophan. Fields, in order: V gene, D gene, CDR3 protein. D genes are given only for firm matches.

TRBV27,TRBD1,CASSYLRDRGGYTF
TRBV11-1,TRBD1,CASSFPGQATGELFF
TRBV6-1,-,CASSEAHGDVDLGTEAFF
TRBV4-2,-,CASSQDGQRGYYNEQFF
TRBV5-1,-,CASSAGQSSYNEQFF
TRBV11-2,-,CASSSLGGEASYEQYF
TRBV2,-,CASSDWPLNTEAFF
TRBV9,-,CASSVARVTDTQYF
TRBV5-6,-,CASSTGTSTDTQYF
TRBV18,-,CASSPGLRDGTDTQYF
TRBV19,TRBD2,CASTDPSGRGGGNEQFF
TRBV11-2,-,CASNLGGAGSQETQYF
TRBV4-1,TRBD2,CASSQPRLAGALKEQFF
TRBV27,-,CASSLSSNQPQHF
TRBV7-3,TRBD1,CASSPGQGKETQYF
TRBV5-4,-,CASSLALAATDTQYF
TRBV19,TRBD1,CASDRGSNQPQHF
TRBV27,TRBD2,CASNPGAGGQETQYF
TRBV29-1,TRBD2,CSVHPTGSGRGEQYF
TRBV6-5,-,CASSRRGYEQYF